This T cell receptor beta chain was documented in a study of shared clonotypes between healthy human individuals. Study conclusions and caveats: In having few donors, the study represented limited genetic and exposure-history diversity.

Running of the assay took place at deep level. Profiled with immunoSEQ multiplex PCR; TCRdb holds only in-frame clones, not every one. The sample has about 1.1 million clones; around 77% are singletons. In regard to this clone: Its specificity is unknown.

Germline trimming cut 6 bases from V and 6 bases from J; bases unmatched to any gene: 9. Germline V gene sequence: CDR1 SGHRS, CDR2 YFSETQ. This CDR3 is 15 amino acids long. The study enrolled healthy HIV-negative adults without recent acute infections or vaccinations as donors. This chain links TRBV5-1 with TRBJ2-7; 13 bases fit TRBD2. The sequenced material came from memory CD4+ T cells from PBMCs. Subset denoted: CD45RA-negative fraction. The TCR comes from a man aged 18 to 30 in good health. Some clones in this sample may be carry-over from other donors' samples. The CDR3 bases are TGCGCCAGCAAGGGGGAACTAGCGGGAGGGCGCGAGCAGTACTTC. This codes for CASKGELAGGREQYF.